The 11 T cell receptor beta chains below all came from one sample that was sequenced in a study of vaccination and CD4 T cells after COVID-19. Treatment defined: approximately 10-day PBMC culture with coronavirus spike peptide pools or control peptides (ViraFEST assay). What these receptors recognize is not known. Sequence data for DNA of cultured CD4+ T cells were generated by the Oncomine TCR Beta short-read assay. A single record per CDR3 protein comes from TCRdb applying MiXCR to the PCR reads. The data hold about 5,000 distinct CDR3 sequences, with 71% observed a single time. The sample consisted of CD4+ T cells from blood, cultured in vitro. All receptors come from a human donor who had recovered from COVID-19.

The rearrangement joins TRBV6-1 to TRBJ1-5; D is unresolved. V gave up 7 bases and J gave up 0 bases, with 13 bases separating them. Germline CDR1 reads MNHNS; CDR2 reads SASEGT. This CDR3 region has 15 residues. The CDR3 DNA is TGTGCCAGCACCCCGCCCCGTCATAGCAATCAGCCCCAGCATTTT. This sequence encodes CASTPPRHSNQPQHF.

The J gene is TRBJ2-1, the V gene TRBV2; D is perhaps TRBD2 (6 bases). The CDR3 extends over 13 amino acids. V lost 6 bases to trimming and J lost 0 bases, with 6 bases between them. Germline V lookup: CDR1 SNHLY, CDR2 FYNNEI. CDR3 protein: CASSGSSYNEQFF. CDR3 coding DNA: TGTGCCAGCAGCGGGAGCTCCTACAATGAGCAGTTCTTC.

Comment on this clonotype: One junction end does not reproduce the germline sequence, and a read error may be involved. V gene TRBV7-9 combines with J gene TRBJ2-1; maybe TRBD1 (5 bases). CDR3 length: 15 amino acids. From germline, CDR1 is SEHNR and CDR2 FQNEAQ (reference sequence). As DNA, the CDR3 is TGTGCCAGCAGTTTAGGGGCAGCTAGTGGCGATGAGCAGTTCTTC. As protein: CASSLGAASGDEQFF.

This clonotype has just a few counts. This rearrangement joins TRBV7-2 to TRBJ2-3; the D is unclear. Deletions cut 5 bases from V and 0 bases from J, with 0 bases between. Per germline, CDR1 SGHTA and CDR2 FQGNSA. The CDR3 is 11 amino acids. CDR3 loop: CASSSTDTQYF. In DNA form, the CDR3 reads TGTGCCAGCAGCAGCACAGATACGCAGTATTTT.

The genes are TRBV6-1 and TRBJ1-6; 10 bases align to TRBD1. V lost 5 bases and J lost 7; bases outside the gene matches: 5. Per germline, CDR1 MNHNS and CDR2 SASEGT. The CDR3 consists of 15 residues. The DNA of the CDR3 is TGTGCCAGCAGTCCCGGGACAGGGGAGAATTCACCCCTCCACTTT. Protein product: CASSPGTGENSPLHF.

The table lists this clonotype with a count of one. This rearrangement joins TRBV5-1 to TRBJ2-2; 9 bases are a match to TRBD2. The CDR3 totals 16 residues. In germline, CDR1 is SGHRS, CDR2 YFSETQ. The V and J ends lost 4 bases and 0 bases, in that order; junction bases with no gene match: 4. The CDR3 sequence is CASSPLAGSNTGELFF. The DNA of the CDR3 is TGCGCCAGCAGCCCCCTAGCGGGGTCGAACACCGGGGAGCTGTTTTTT.

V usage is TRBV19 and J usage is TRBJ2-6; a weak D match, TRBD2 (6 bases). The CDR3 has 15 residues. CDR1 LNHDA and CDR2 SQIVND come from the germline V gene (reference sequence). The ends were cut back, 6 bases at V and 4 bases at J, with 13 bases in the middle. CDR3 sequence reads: CASRAGGLGANVLTF. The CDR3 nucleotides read TGTGCCAGTAGGGCAGGAGGGTTGGGGGCCAACGTCCTGACTTTC.

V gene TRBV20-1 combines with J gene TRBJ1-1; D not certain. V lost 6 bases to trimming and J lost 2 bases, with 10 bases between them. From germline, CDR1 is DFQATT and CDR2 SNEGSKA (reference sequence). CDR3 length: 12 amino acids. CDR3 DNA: TGCAGTGCCCCGAGACCCAACACTGAAGCTTTCTTT. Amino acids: CSAPRPNTEAFF.

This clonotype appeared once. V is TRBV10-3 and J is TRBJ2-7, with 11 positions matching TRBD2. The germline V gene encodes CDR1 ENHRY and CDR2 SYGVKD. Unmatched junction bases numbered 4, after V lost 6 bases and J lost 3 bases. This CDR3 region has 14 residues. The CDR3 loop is CAIRPGLAVYEQYF. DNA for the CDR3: TGTGCCATCAGACCGGGACTAGCGGTCTACGAGCAGTACTTC.

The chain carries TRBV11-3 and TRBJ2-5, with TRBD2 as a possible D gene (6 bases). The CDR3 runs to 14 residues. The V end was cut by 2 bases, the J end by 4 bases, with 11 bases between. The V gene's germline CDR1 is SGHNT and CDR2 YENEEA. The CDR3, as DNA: TGTGCCAGCAGCTTAAGTGGCGGGATAGAGACCCAGTACTTC. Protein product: CASSLSGGIETQYF.

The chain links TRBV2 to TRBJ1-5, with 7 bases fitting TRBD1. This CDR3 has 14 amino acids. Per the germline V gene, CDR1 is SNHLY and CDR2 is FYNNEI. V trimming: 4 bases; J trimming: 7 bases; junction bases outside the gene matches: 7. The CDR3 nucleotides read TGTGCCAGCAGTGGGGGAGCAGGGGGGCAGCCCCAGCATTTT. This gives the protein CASSGGAGGQPQHF.